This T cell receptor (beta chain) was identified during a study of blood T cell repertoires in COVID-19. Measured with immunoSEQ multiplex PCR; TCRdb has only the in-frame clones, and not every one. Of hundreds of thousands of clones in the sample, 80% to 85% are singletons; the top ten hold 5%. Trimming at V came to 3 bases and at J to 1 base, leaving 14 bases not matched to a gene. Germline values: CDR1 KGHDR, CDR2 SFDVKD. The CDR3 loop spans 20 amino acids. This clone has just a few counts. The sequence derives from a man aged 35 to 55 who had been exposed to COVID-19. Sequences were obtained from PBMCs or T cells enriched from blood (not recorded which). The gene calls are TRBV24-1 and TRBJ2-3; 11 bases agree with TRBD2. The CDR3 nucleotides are TGTGCCACCAGTGATCCAACCGGGACTAGCGGAGGGGGGGGCACAGATACGCAGTATTTT. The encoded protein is CATSDPTGTSGGGGTDTQYF.